This T cell receptor (beta chain) was recorded in a study of blood T cell repertoires in COVID-19. Study-level background: Samples of COVID-19 (acute and convalescent) were obtained from the United States, Italy and Spain.

Assay used: immunoSEQ multiplex PCR; TCRdb lists only in-frame clones, some missing. The table lists 150,000 to 200,000 clones, approximately 78% of them singletons, with around 9.9% in the top ten. V trimming: 4 bases; J trimming: 9 bases; junction bases outside the gene matches: 8. Germline CDR1 LGHDT, CDR2 YNNKEL (reference sequence). The CDR3 runs to 16 residues. The V call is TRBV3-1 (or the pseudogene TRBV3-2), the J call TRBJ2-1, with 14 bases aligning to TRBD2. Sequencing used peripheral blood. This clonotype originated in a human donor in a cohort sampled during active COVID-19. The CDR3 sequence: CASSRQTSGGAREQFF. The CDR3 coding sequence is TGTGCCAGCAGCCGCCAGACTAGCGGGGGGGCCCGTGAGCAGTTCTTC.